A selection of T cell receptor beta chains follows, all from one sample in a study of cytomegalovirus exposure and HLA in healthy donors. Assay: immunoSEQ multiplex PCR; the TCRdb copy retains only in-frame clones and omits some. Here the sample spans roughly 110,000 clones, more than 60% being singletons. The sequenced sample consisted of PBMCs. All receptors derive from a man aged 60-69 years in good health and CMV-seronegative. Both conserved end residues are trimmed from each CDR3. Size tells how often a clone was seen (once, few, many) or the class of an expanded clone, and some rows leave it out.

v_call	j_call	clone_size	cdr3_aa
TRBV9	TRBJ2-6	.	ASSPRTGGGSGANVLT
TRBV6-5	TRBJ1-6	.	ASSYTQGSYNSPLH
TRBV4-2	TRBJ2-3	.	ASSQGVTDTQY
TRBV7-8	TRBJ2-3	.	ASRRRVEEWDTQY
TRBV5-1	TRBJ2-2	.	ASSLPYVPGPGELF
TRBV9	TRBJ1-2	.	ASSVEPGGSSGYT
TRBV5-4	TRBJ2-3	.	ASIRQRGSTDTQY
TRBV6-5	TRBJ1-6	few	ASSYSGGGIGSPLH
TRBV28	TRBJ1-3	.	ASRIGAGNTIY
TRBV19	TRBJ1-2	.	ASSASTTINYGYT
TRBV5-1	TRBJ1-1	few	ASMQGAPVLVTEAF
TRBV2	TRBJ1-1	.	ASLQGNDGNTEAF
TRBV19	TRBJ2-5	.	ASRGTDFYQETQY
TRBV7-2	TRBJ1-2	once	ASSLTGGDYGYT
TRBV7-9	TRBJ1-6	.	ASSFSSTGTMGLTLH
TRBV5-1	TRBJ2-3	.	ASSFPLAATDTQY
TRBV19	TRBJ1-3	.	ASSSRDSGNTIY
TRBV5-1	TRBJ2-1	.	ASSLATSGGRYEQF
TRBV7-8	TRBJ1-3	.	ASSSSGTLVNTIY
TRBV19	TRBJ1-5	.	ATQQGNQPQH
TRBV15	TRBJ1-2	.	ATGRDRDLRGYT
TRBV5-1	TRBJ2-3	.	ASSLIRSSGSTDTQY
TRBV2	TRBJ1-4	.	ATISADEKLF
TRBV5-4	TRBJ1-1	.	ASSLAQVLNTEAF
TRBV18	TRBJ1-2	.	ASSLDRVGDGYT
TRBV5-1	TRBJ1-2	.	ASSLESGDYRYT
TRBV7-9	TRBJ1-5	.	ASSSTGWEPQH
TRBV9	TRBJ2-5	once	ASSVGTGRETQY
TRBV14	TRBJ1-1	.	ASSHISGDTEAF
TRBV7-9	TRBJ2-5	.	ASSLGRGPTTQETQY
TRBV6-6	TRBJ2-3	.	ASSLTDTQY
TRBV11-2	TRBJ2-7	.	ASSSPGRREQY
TRBV2	TRBJ1-1	few	ASSRAEALEAF
TRBV6-4	TRBJ2-6	.	ASSDSTGSGANVLT
TRBV14	TRBJ1-2	.	ASSQDRGPNYGYT
TRBV7-3	TRBJ2-5	.	ASSAGTEQETQY
TRBV6-6	TRBJ2-7	.	ASAHSLAYEQY
TRBV12-5	TRBJ1-5	.	ASGTGQGAGQPQH
TRBV5-1	TRBJ2-6	.	ASSLRDRGRLDPSGANVLT
TRBV9	TRBJ2-3	.	ASSVVGGRGDTQY
TRBV5-1	TRBJ2-5	once	ASSLFRPGQGSQETQY
TRBV25-1	TRBJ2-5	.	ASSEHRGGRETQY
TRBV9	TRBJ2-3	.	ASSPGLQHSTDTQY
TRBV19	TRBJ1-4	few	ASSTRGQTINEKLF
TRBV7-2	TRBJ1-5	.	ASSQGTGSNQPQH
TRBV29-1	TRBJ2-3	once	SVETSGGITDTQY
TRBV6-1	TRBJ1-1	.	ASSRNRGRDTEAF
TRBV18	TRBJ1-6	once	ASSPKAESPLH
TRBV4-2	.	.	ASSQGEGSQETQY
TRBV7-2	TRBJ1-4	.	ASSNQPGQAIF
TRBV7-9	TRBJ1-2	.	ASSLTRGTYGYT